This T cell receptor (beta chain) was documented in a study of blood T cell repertoires in COVID-19. Looked up from germline, CDR1 is SEHNR and CDR2 is FQNEAQ (reference sequence). V gave up 6 bases and J gave up 1 base, with 11 bases separating them. The CDR3 extends over 14 amino acids. Libraries were prepared by immunoSEQ multiplex PCR; TCRdb keeps only in-frame clonotypes and omits some of them. The table records over 130,000 clones, roughly 88% of them present only once. The rearrangement uses TRBV7-9 and TRBJ2-3; no definite D call. The clonotype comes from a man aged 55-75 years with active or convalescent COVID-19. The material sequenced was peripheral blood. CDR3 bases: TGTGCCAGCAGTCCGTTTGAGCGCACAGATACGCAGTATTTT. Translating it yields CASSPFERTDTQYF.